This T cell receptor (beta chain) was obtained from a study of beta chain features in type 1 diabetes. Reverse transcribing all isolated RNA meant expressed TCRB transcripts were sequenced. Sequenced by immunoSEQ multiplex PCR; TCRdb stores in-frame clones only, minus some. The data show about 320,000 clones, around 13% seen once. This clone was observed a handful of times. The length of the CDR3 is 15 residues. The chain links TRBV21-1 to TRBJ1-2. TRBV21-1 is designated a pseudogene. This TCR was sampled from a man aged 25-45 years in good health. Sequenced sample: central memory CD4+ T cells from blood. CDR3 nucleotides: TGTGCCAGCAGCAAAAAAGCAGGGGAGGACTATGGCTACACCTTC. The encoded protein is CASSKKAGEDYGYTF.